The clone carrying this T cell receptor (beta chain) has a count of ten or more. The data belong to a study of T cells in Graves' hyperthyroidism and ophthalmopathy. In germline, CDR1 is SGHNT, CDR2 YENEEA. Trimming removed 0 bases from V and 4 bases from J; junction bases left unmatched: 5. The CDR3 loop spans 16 amino acids. Researchers amplified the TCR beta CDR3 regions from RNA transcripts. The primer set for the first-round RT-PCR of the TCR CDR3 was HTBI. TCRdb redid the calling of the multiplex PCR reads with MiXCR, one entry per CDR3 protein. The table includes some 580,000 distinct CDR3 sequences, roughly 16% detected once.

Sequenced sample: blood. The V gene is TRBV11-3, the J gene TRBJ2-1; 8 positions agree with TRBD1. This clonotype was sampled from a middle-aged woman with Graves' ophthalmopathy. The CDR3 reads CASSLDSGQVYNEQFF. The DNA of the CDR3 is TGTGCCAGCAGCTTAGATTCGGGACAGGTGTACAATGAGCAGTTCTTC.